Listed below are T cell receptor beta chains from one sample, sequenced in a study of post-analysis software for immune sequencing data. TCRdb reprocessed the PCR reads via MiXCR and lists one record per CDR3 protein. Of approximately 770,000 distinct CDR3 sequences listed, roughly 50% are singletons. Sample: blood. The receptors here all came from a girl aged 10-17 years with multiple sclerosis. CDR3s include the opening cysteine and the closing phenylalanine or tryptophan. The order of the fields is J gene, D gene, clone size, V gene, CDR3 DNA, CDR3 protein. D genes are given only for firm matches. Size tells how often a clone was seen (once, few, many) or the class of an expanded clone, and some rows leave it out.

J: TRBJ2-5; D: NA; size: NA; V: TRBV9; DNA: TGTGCCAGCAGCGTAGATGGCGGTTTCCAAGAGACCCAGTACTTC; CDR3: CASSVDGGFQETQYF
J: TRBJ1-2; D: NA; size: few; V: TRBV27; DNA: TGTGCCAGCAGTTTAATACAGGGCTCTGGCTACACCTTC; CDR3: CASSLIQGSGYTF
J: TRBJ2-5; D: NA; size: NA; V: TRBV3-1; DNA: TGTGCCAGCAGCCAAGAAGGAGCTTGGGGGACCCAGTACTTC; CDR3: CASSQEGAWGTQYF
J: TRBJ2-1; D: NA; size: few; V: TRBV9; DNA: TGTGCCAGCAGCCCCGATGGCGGGATAAAGTTCTTC; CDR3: CASSPDGGIKFF
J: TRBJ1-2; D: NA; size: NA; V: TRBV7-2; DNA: TGTGCCAGCAGCCTATACGCCGCTTCGGGGGGCTACACCTTC; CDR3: CASSLYAASGGYTF
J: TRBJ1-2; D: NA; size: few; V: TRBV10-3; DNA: TGTGCCATCAGTGAAAACACCGTTAGCTATGGCTACACCTTC; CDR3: CAISENTVSYGYTF
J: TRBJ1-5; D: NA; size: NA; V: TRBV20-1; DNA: TGCAGTGCTAGAGGACCGGGAAGCTGGCCCCAGCATTTT; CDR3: CSARGPGSWPQHF
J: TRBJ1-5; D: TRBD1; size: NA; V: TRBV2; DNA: TGTGCCAGCAGTGAAATAACAGGGGAGGCTCACAATCAGCCCCAGCATTTT; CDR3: CASSEITGEAHNQPQHF
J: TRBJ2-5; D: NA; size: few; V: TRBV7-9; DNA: TGTGCCAGCAGCCCACCTGGCTTCGGGGAACAAGAGACCCAGTACTTC; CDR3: CASSPPGFGEQETQYF
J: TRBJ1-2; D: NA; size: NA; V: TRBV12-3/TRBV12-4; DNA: TGTGCCAGCAGTTCCCGTTATGGGGATGGCTACACCTTC; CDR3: CASSSRYGDGYTF
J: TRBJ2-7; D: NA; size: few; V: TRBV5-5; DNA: TGTGCCAGCAGCTGGTCGGGTCAGGGTAACGAGCAGTACTTC; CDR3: CASSWSGQGNEQYF
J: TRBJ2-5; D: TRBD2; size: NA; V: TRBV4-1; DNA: TGCGCCAGCAGCCTACCGGGACTAGCGGTACAAGAGACCCAGTACTTC; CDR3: CASSLPGLAVQETQYF
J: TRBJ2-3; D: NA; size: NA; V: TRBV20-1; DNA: TGCAGTGCTAGAGGTGTTAATCCCCAGTTTCGCTCAGATACGCAGTATTTT; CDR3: CSARGVNPQFRSDTQYF
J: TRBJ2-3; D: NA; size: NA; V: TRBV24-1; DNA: TGTGCCACCAGTCTCGGGGCAGGGGACACAGATACGCAGTATTTT; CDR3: CATSLGAGDTDTQYF
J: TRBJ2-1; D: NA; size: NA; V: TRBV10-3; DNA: TGTGCCATCGGTTCCGGGACCACCTACAATGAGCAGTTCTTC; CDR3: CAIGSGTTYNEQFF
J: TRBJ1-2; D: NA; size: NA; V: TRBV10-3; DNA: TGTGCCATCAGTGAGTCGGGGGGGACTGGTAACTATGGCTACACCTTC; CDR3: CAISESGGTGNYGYTF
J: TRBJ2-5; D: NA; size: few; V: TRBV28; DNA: TGTGCCAGCAGTATGGGGCCCTGGGAAGAGACCCAGTACTTC; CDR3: CASSMGPWEETQYF
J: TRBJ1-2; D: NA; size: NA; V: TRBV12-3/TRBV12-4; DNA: TGTGCCAGCAGTTTTGGTATCTATGGCTACACCTTC; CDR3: CASSFGIYGYTF
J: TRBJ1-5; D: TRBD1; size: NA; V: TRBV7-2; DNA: TGTGCCAGCGGGGGACAGGGTAGCAATCAGCCCCAGCATTTT; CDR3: CASGGQGSNQPQHF
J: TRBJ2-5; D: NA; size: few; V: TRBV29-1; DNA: TGCAGCGTTGAACTCAGGAACCAAGAGACCCAGTACTTC; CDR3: CSVELRNQETQYF
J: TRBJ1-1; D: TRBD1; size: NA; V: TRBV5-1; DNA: TGCGCCAGCAGCTTGTTACAGGGGGCGAGTGTCGGGACTGAAGCTTTCTTT; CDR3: CASSLLQGASVGTEAFF
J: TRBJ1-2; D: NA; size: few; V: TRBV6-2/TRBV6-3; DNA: TGTGCCAGCAGTGTCACACAGGGCTCCTATGGCTACACCTTC; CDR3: CASSVTQGSYGYTF
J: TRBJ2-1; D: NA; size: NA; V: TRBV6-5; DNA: TGTGCCGGCAGTCCCCCAGGACTGGAGCAGTTCTTC; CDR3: CAGSPPGLEQFF
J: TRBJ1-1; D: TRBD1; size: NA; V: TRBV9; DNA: TGTGCCAGCAGCGTCGCCGGGACAGAACTGAACACTGAAGCTTTCTTT; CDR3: CASSVAGTELNTEAFF
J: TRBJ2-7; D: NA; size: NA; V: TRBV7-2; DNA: TGTGCCAGCGCACCCATAGCGCGATCCTACGAGCAGTACTTC; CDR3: CASAPIARSYEQYF